A single TCR beta chain is shown here with its context. Its antigen is currently unknown. Germline V gene lookup returns CDR1 SGHAT and CDR2 FQDESV (reference sequence). The CDR3 sequence is 20 residues long. V lost 5 bases and J lost 0; bases outside the gene matches: 15. This sample was included in a study of response to subunit inactivated influenza vaccine. Study-wide results and limits: Authors proposed each seasonal influenza vaccination draws in few new T cells.

TCRdb called the RT-PCR reads again in MiXCR, with one record for every CDR3 protein. Here the sample spans hundreds of thousands of distinct CDR3 sequences, less than 20% being singletons. Sequencing was performed on PBMCs from blood, taken 11 to 12 days after vaccination. The V and J genes are TRBV11-1 and TRBJ1-6; 8 bases fit TRBD1. The clonotype comes from a man in his fifties who received an inactivated influenza vaccine. CDR3 amino acids: CASSPGGQAGFSSYNSPLHF. Written as DNA, the CDR3 is TGTGCCAGCAGCCCCGGGGGACAGGCGGGTTTCAGCTCCTATAATTCACCCCTCCACTTT.